These T cell receptor beta chains were read from a single sample in a study of T cell responses to AZD1222 COVID-19 vaccine. Here immunoSEQ multiplex PCR was the method, and the copy in TCRdb shows in-frame clones only, minus some. The repertoire consists of more than 60,000 clones, with about 85% occurring once and the leading ten covering roughly 24%. The starting material was peripheral blood, obtained on day 0 of AZD1222 vaccination. The receptors stem from an adult in good health. Both conserved end residues are part of each CDR3. A D gene is named only where the DNA matches it firmly. Clone size is not always given. Where it is, it says once, few, many or a class for expanded clones.

len	abundance	v_gene	j_gene	d_gene	CDR3nt	CDR3aa
15	NA	TRBV7-8	TRBJ1-1	NA	TGTGCCAGCAGCCCCTGGACAGTCGGGAACACTGAAGCTTTCTTT	CASSPWTVGNTEAFF
16	NA	TRBV19	TRBJ1-2	NA	TGTGCCAGTAGTACCCTTCAAATTGGGGAGGACTATGGCTACACCTTC	CASSTLQIGEDYGYTF
16	NA	TRBV14	TRBJ2-3	TRBD2	TGTGCCAGCAGCCAAGAATGGCTAGCGGTGACAGATACGCAGTATTTT	CASSQEWLAVTDTQYF
11	NA	TRBV20-1	TRBJ2-7	NA	TGCAGTGCTATCTGGGGCGCCGAGCAGTACTTC	CSAIWGAEQYF
16	once	TRBV10-3	TRBJ2-5	TRBD2	TGTGCCATCAGTGAGGGGTCTAGCGGCCCCTCGAGGACCCAGTACTTC	CAISEGSSGPSRTQYF
17	NA	TRBV14	TRBJ1-5	NA	TGTGCCAGCGGTAGCGGATCGAGGAATAGGGGCAATCAGCCCCAGCATTTT	CASGSGSRNRGNQPQHF
19	NA	TRBV7-9	TRBJ1-6	TRBD1	TGTGCCAGCAAACTAGGAAGGGACAGGCCAAACTCCTATAATTCACCCCTCCACTTT	CASKLGRDRPNSYNSPLHF
12	NA	TRBV29-1	TRBJ1-1	NA	TGCAGCGCCCGGGGGGGGAGCGCTGAAGCTTTCTTT	CSARGGSAEAFF
12	once	TRBV6-2/TRBV6-3	TRBJ1-2	NA	TGTGCCAGCAGTTATCGGGCAGATGGCTACACCTTC	CASSYRADGYTF
16	NA	TRBV14	TRBJ2-1	TRBD2	TGTGCCAGCAGCCAAGTTACTGTGGCGGGAGGGGGTGAGCAGTTCTTC	CASSQVTVAGGGEQFF
13	NA	TRBV7-2	TRBJ2-7	NA	TGTGCCAGCAGCCGCGGGCTAACCTACGAGCAGTACTTC	CASSRGLTYEQYF
11	NA	TRBV30	TRBJ2-7	NA	TGTGCCTGGGCACCGGACAGCGAGCAGTACTTC	CAWAPDSEQYF
19	NA	TRBV18	TRBJ2-1	TRBD2	TGTGCCAGCTCACTCGGGACTAGCGGGACCTTCAGTTCCTACAATGAGCAGTTCTTC	CASSLGTSGTFSSYNEQFF
15	few	TRBV11-3	TRBJ2-2	TRBD1	TGTGCCAGCAGTTTGGGACAGGGGTGGACCGGGGAGCTGTTTTTT	CASSLGQGWTGELFF
17	NA	TRBV19	TRBJ2-2	TRBD2	TGTGCCAGTGAAGGGACTAGCGGGCCTACACCTGTCGGGGAGCTGTTTTTT	CASEGTSGPTPVGELFF
12	NA	TRBV12-3/TRBV12-4	TRBJ2-7	NA	TGTGCCAGCAGCCGACGATCCTACGAGCAGTACTTC	CASSRRSYEQYF
15	NA	TRBV9	TRBJ1-4	TRBD1	TGTGCCAGCAGCTCCGCCGGGACAGGGGATGAAAAACTGTTTTTT	CASSSAGTGDEKLFF
16	NA	TRBV11-2	TRBJ2-2	NA	TGTGCCAGCAGCCCTCACTTGCCCGCGAACACCGGGGAGCTGTTTTTT	CASSPHLPANTGELFF